Listed below are T cell receptor beta chains from one sample, sequenced in a study of T cells in localized non-small cell lung cancer. The assay was immunoSEQ multiplex PCR, and TCRdb's table has in-frame clones only and misses some. This table holds around 21,000 clones, about 88% found once. The sample in question was peripheral blood, obtained before any cancer treatment. The receptor set was obtained from a male donor aged 60 or over with stage I lung adenocarcinoma. Both conserved end residues are part of each CDR3. The D gene is left open where the match is weak. Part of the rows lack a size; the others show once, few, many or a class for expanded clones.

>TRBD2|TRBJ2-1|TRBV19|NA
CASSTSRDPRGDEQFF
TGTGCCAGTAGTACTTCTCGGGACCCCCGGGGGGATGAGCAGTTCTTC
>TRBD1|TRBJ1-5|TRBV19|NA
CASRETGQNSNQPQHF
TGTGCCAGTAGGGAGACAGGGCAAAATAGCAATCAGCCCCAGCATTTT
>TRBD2|TRBJ2-5|TRBV6-1|NA
CASSGAGGLETQYF
TGTGCCAGCAGTGGGGCGGGGGGCCTTGAGACCCAGTACTTC
>NA|TRBJ2-7|TRBV5-1|NA
CASSALTREDEQYF
TGCGCCAGCAGCGCCCTGACAAGAGAAGACGAGCAGTACTTC
>NA|TRBJ2-4|TRBV7-4|once
CASSLDGGRQVGWLDIQYF
TGTGCCAGCAGCTTAGATGGAGGGAGGCAGGTCGGTTGGTTGGACATTCAGTACTTC
>TRBD1|TRBJ2-7|TRBV30|NA
CAWSGTGPYEQYF
TGTGCCTGGAGTGGGACAGGGCCCTACGAGCAGTACTTC
>NA|TRBJ1-2|TRBV10-3|NA
CAISESEKNYGYTF
TGTGCCATCAGTGAGTCTGAGAAAAACTATGGCTACACCTTC
>NA|TRBJ1-5|TRBV28|once
CASSSNNQPQHF
TGTGCCAGCAGTTCCAACAATCAGCCCCAGCATTTT
>TRBD2|TRBJ2-1|TRBV4-1|NA
CASSQTVLAGGSLSSYNEQFF
TGCGCCAGCAGCCAAACCGTATTAGCCGGCGGGAGCCTATCCTCCTACAATGAGCAGTTCTTC
>TRBD2|TRBJ2-7|TRBV9|NA
CASSVSGTSGIYEQYF
TGTGCCAGCAGCGTGTCGGGGACTAGCGGAATCTACGAGCAGTACTTC
>NA|TRBJ1-2|TRBV19|NA
CASKPPGIHGYTF
TGTGCCAGCAAACCCCCAGGTATCCATGGCTACACCTTC
>NA|TRBJ2-7|TRBV6-5|once
CASSYSHEQYF
TGTGCCAGCAGTTATTCCCACGAGCAGTACTTC
>NA|TRBJ2-1|TRBV18|NA
CASSPPEGYNEQFF
TGTGCCAGCTCACCACCTGAGGGCTACAATGAGCAGTTCTTC
>NA|TRBJ1-2|TRBV9|NA
CASSASLRDDYGYTF
TGTGCCAGCAGCGCCTCCCTAAGGGACGACTATGGCTACACCTTC
>NA|TRBJ2-7|TRBV30|NA
CACLLGGENSAHEQYF
TGTGCCTGCCTCCTCGGAGGGGAAAACTCGGCCCACGAGCAGTACTTC
>NA|TRBJ1-1|TRBV2|NA
CASSDMYEAFF
TGTGCCAGCAGTGATATGTATGAAGCTTTCTTT
>NA|TRBJ2-1|TRBV10-1|NA
CASSESDRSWGEQFF
TGCGCCAGCAGTGAGTCGGACCGGTCGTGGGGTGAGCAGTTCTTC
>NA|TRBJ2-2|TRBV2|once
CANGWPSNTGELFF
TGTGCCAATGGGTGGCCTTCGAACACCGGGGAGCTGTTTTTT
>TRBD1|TRBJ2-2|TRBV18|NA
CASSPTQGDEGTGELFF
TGTGCCAGCTCACCTACACAGGGGGACGAAGGTACCGGGGAGCTGTTTTTT
>NA|TRBJ1-1|TRBV6-5|NA
CASSYGQPNTEAFF
TGTGCCAGCAGTTATGGACAGCCGAACACTGAAGCTTTCTTT
>NA|TRBJ2-1|TRBV29-1|NA
CSVEGRWQGGSEQFF
TGCAGCGTTGAAGGACGGTGGCAGGGGGGCAGTGAGCAGTTCTTC
>NA|TRBJ2-6|TRBV13|NA
CASSLRRGPGGANVLTF
TGTGCCAGCAGCTTACGGCGGGGCCCGGGTGGGGCCAACGTCCTGACTTTC
>NA|TRBJ2-6|TRBV19|NA
CASILMGRGVEAGANVLTF
TGTGCCAGTATCTTGATGGGGCGGGGCGTCGAGGCTGGGGCCAACGTCCTGACTTTC
>TRBD2|TRBJ2-1|TRBV28|few
CASSLAGAWNEQFF
TGTGCCAGCAGCTTAGCGGGGGCCTGGAATGAGCAGTTCTTC
>NA|TRBJ2-1|TRBV27|NA
CASSSSDGYNEQFF
TGTGCCAGCAGTTCGTCGGACGGGTACAATGAGCAGTTCTTC
>NA|TRBJ1-1|TRBV10-3|NA
CAISEHTEAFF
TGTGCCATCAGTGAGCACACTGAAGCTTTCTTT
>NA|TRBJ2-5|TRBV28|NA
CASSQQVETQYF
TGTGCCAGCAGTCAACAGGTAGAGACCCAGTACTTC
>NA|TRBJ2-2|TRBV6-6|NA
CASSFGTPDTGELFF
TGTGCCAGCAGCTTCGGGACTCCGGACACCGGGGAGCTGTTTTTT
>TRBD1|TRBJ1-4|TRBV2|few
CASSGDRTRNEKLFF
TGTGCCAGCAGTGGGGACAGGACCCGTAATGAAAAACTGTTTTTT
>NA|TRBJ1-5|TRBV30|NA
CAWSGNRLNQPQHF
TGTGCCTGGAGTGGGAACAGGCTCAATCAGCCCCAGCATTTT
>NA|TRBJ1-5|TRBV10-1|NA
CASSSSGNQPQHF
TGCGCCAGCAGCAGCTCAGGGAATCAGCCCCAGCATTTT
>TRBD1|TRBJ1-1|TRBV19|once
CASSIAGDRATEAFF
TGTGCCAGTAGTATAGCTGGGGACAGGGCTACAGAAGCTTTCTTT
>NA|TRBJ2-2|TRBV18|NA
CASSPPINTGELFF
TGTGCCAGCTCACCACCGATTAACACCGGGGAGCTGTTTTTT
>TRBD1|TRBJ1-2|TRBV19|NA
CASSPLTGANYGYTF
TGTGCCAGTAGTCCCCTGACAGGGGCTAACTATGGCTACACCTTC
>NA|TRBJ2-3|TRBV7-2|NA
CASSDPGLQGYTQYF
TGTGCCAGCAGCGATCCGGGACTTCAAGGGTATACGCAGTATTTT
>NA|TRBJ1-2|TRBV10-1|NA
CASSESGSWGYTF
TGCGCCAGCAGTGAGTCGGGATCATGGGGCTACACCTTC
>NA|TRBJ2-3|TRBV7-2|NA
CASSSSGPGRNTDTQYF
TGTGCCAGCAGCTCCTCCGGACCGGGACGAAACACAGATACGCAGTATTTT
>NA|TRBJ1-5|TRBV6-5|NA
CASSYSFRQNQPQHF
TGTGCCAGCAGTTACTCGTTTCGGCAGAACCAGCCCCAGCATTTT
>NA|TRBJ2-7|TRBV21-1|NA
CASSKTGTGGYEQYF
TGTGCCAGCAGCAAAACCGGGACAGGGGGCTACGAGCAGTACTTC
>NA|TRBJ1-3|TRBV10-3|NA
CAIGGSRAMGNTIYF
TGTGCCATTGGCGGGAGCAGGGCGATGGGAAACACCATATATTTT
>TRBD1|TRBJ2-7|TRBV4-1|NA
CASSQFVVQTGNFHEQYF
TGCGCCAGCAGCCAATTTGTGGTGCAGACAGGGAATTTCCACGAGCAGTACTTC
>NA|TRBJ1-6|TRBV23-1|NA
CASSHPEGISYNSPLHF
TGCGCCAGCAGTCACCCAGAGGGGATCTCCTATAATTCACCCCTCCACTTT
>NA|TRBJ2-1|TRBV11-2|NA
CASSIGQYNEQFF
TGTGCCAGCAGCATAGGACAGTACAATGAGCAGTTCTTC
>NA|TRBJ2-1|TRBV10-2|NA
CASTPTEAYNEQFF
TGCGCCAGCACTCCCACGGAGGCCTACAATGAGCAGTTCTTC
>NA|TRBJ2-5|TRBV20-1|NA
CSAMAGTQYF
TGCAGTGCTATGGCCGGGACCCAGTACTTC
>NA|TRBJ1-6|TRBV4-2|NA
CASSPDRVNSPLHF
TGTGCCAGCAGCCCCGACCGAGTTAATTCACCCCTCCACTTT
>NA|TRBJ2-2|TRBV30|NA
CAWSARLFQVSTGFF
TGTGCCTGGAGTGCCCGCTTGTTTCAGGTCTCCACAGGGTTTTTT
>NA|TRBJ1-3|TRBV7-2|once
CASSSSGTINGNTIYF
TGTGCCAGCAGCTCCTCCGGGACGATCAATGGAAACACCATATATTTT